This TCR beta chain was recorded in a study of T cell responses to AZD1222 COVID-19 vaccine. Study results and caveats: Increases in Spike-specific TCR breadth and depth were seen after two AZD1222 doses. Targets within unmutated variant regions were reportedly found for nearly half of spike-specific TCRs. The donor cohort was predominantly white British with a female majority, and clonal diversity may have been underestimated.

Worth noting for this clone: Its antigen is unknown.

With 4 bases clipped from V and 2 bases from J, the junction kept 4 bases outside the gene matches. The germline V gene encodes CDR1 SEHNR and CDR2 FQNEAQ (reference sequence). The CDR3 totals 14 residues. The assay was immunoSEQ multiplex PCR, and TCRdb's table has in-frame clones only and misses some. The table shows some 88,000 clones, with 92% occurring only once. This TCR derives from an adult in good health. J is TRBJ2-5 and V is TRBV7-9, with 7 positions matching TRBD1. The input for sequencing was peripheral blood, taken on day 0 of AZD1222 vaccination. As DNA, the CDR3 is TGTGCCAGCAGCTCTAGGGGGCTACAAGAGACCCAGTACTTC. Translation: CASSSRGLQETQYF.